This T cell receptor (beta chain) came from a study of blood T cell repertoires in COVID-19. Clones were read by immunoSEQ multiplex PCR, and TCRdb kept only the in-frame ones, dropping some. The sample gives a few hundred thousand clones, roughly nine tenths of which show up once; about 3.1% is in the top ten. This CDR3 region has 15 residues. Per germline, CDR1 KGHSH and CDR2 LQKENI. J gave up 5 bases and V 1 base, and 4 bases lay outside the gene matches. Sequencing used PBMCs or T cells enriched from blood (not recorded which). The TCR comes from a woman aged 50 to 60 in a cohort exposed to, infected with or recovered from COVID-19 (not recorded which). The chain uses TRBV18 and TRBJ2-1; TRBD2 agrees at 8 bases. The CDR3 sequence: CASSPQRGFDNEQFF. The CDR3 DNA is TGTGCCAGCTCACCACAGCGGGGGTTTGACAATGAGCAGTTCTTC.